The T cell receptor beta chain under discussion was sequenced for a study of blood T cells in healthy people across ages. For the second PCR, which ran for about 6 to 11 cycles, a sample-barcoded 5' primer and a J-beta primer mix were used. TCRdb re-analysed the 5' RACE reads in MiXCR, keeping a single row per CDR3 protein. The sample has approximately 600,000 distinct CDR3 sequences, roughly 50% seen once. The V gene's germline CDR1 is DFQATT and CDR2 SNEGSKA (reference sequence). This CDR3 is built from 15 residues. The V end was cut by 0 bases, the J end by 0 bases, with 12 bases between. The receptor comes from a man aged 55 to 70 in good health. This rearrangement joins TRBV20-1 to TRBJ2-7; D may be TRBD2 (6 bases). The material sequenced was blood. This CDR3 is CSARDQRAPSYEQYF. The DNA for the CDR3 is TGCAGTGCTAGAGATCAGCGGGCTCCCTCCTACGAGCAGTACTTC.